What follows is one T cell receptor (beta chain) and its context. What it recognizes is unknown. The CDR3 spans 16 residues. The V end lost 1 base, the J end lost 2 bases, and 14 bases lay between the germline ends. Germline CDR1 SGHVT, CDR2 SQSDAQ. Sequencing was preceded by expansion of antigen-specific CD4+ T cells with viral peptide pools in the ViraFEST assay. Isolating CD4+ T cells followed approximately 10 days of culture. Convalescent patients had PCR-confirmed SARS-CoV-2 infection between March and December 2020. Vaccination of participants consisted of two doses of either the BNT162b2 or mRNA-1273 vaccine. Libraries were prepared by immunoSEQ multiplex PCR; TCRdb keeps only in-frame clonotypes and omits some of them. The sample contains 17,000 or so clones, about four fifths of which appear only once. This sample was included in a study of vaccination effects on CD4 cells after COVID-19.

The rearrangement uses TRBV7-4 and TRBJ2-5; perhaps TRBD2 as D (5 bases). The origin of this receptor is a human donor who had a prior SARS-CoV-2 infection. The sequencing here drew on CD4+ T cells from PBMCs cultured with SARS-CoV-2 spike peptides, taken after COVID-19 vaccination. Here the CDR3 reads CASSLVWRHRQETQYF. The CDR3 DNA reads TGTGCCAGCAGCTTAGTGTGGAGGCACCGACAAGAGACCCAGTACTTC.